The following is a TCR beta chain sequence with its context. The entry originates in a study of blood T cell repertoires in COVID-19. On the study more broadly: PBMCs, B-cell-depleted T cells, or T cells were the source of the cDNA or gDNA that made up the material.

Participant-given clinical history determined each cohort assignment. Recovered status in Cohort 3 required two negative PCRs, clearance, or symptom resolution. From germline, CDR1 is LGHNA and CDR2 YSLEER. The CDR3 is 15 residues long. V lost 4 bases and J lost 1, with 13 bases in between. The repertoire was sequenced with immunoSEQ multiplex PCR; TCRdb's copy has only in-frame clones and lacks some. The repertoire has roughly 260,000 clones, around 86% of them found once; the top ten carry over 2%. The sequenced sample consisted of PBMCs or T cells enriched from blood (not recorded which). This chain uses TRBV4-3 with TRBJ1-1; D possibly corresponds to TRBD1 (6 bases). This receptor was obtained from a woman between 18 and 30 years old who had recovered from COVID-19. The CDR3 spells CASSLSSTGNTEAFF. The CDR3 region has the DNA TGCGCCAGCAGCCTAAGCTCGACAGGGAACACTGAAGCTTTCTTT.